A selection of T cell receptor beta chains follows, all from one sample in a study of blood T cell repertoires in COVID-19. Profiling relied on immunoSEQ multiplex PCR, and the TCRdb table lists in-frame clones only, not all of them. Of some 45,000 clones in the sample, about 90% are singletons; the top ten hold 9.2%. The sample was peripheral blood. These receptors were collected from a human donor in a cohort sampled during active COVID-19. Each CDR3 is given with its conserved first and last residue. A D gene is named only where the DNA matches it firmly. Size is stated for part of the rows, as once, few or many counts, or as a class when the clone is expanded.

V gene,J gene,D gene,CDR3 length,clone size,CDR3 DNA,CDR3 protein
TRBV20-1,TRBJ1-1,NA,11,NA,TGCAGTGCCAGAGACAGTGATGAAGCTTTCTTT,CSARDSDEAFF
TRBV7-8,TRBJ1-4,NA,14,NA,TGTGCCAGCAGCTTAGCGGGGCTAAATGAAAAACTGTTTTTT,CASSLAGLNEKLFF
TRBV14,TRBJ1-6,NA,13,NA,TGTGCCAGCAGCCAAGAACAGGGCAGAGGCCTCCACTTT,CASSQEQGRGLHF
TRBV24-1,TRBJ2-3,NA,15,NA,TGTGCCACCAGTGATGCGGCAGAAAGGACAGATACGCAGTATTTT,CATSDAAERTDTQYF
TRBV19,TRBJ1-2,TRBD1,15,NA,TGTGCCAGTAGTATCCCCCCGGGACAGCTCTATGGCTACACCTTC,CASSIPPGQLYGYTF
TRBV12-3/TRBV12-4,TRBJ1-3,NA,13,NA,TGTGCCACCCGTGCGGCCTCTGGAAACACCATATATTTT,CATRAASGNTIYF
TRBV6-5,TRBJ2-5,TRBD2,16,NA,TGTGCCAGCAGTTACTCGCTAGCGGGGGGCCAAGAGACCCAGTACTTC,CASSYSLAGGQETQYF
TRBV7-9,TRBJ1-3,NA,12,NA,TGTGCCAGCAGCATGACAGGAAACACCATATATTTT,CASSMTGNTIYF
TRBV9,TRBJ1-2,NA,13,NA,TGTGCCAGCAGCGTATCGGGAAACTATGGCTACACCTTC,CASSVSGNYGYTF
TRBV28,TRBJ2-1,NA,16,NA,TGTGCCAGCAGTTTCGCAGGGAAGGGCCTTGACAATGAGCAGTTCTTC,CASSFAGKGLDNEQFF
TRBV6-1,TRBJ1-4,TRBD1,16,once,TGTGCCAGCACTGAGGACAGGGGGACAACTAATGAAAAACTGTTTTTT,CASTEDRGTTNEKLFF
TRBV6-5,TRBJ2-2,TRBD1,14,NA,TGTGCCAGCACCGGGACAGGGGACACCGGGGAGCTGTTTTTT,CASTGTGDTGELFF
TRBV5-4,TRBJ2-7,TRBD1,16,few,TGTGCCAGCAGCCTGACTTGGACAGGGAGAGCCTACGAGCAGTACTTC,CASSLTWTGRAYEQYF
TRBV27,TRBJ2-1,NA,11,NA,TGTGCCAGCAGAACTGGAGGCCAGCAGTTCTTC,CASRTGGQQFF
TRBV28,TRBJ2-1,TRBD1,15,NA,TGTGCCAGCAGCCCCGAGGGGGCCAGCTACAATGAGCAGTTCTTC,CASSPEGASYNEQFF
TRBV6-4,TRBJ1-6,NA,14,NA,TGTGCCAGCAGTGACAACAGGAGTAATTCACCCCTCCACTTT,CASSDNRSNSPLHF
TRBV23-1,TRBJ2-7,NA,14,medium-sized,TGCGCCAGCAGTCAATCGATCGGCCCGGGGGAGCAGTACTTC,CASSQSIGPGEQYF
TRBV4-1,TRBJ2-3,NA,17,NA,TGCGCCAGCAGCCAAGGGACTACAGTCATGGGGGCAGATACGCAGTATTTT,CASSQGTTVMGADTQYF
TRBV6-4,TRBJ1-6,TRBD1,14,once,TGTGCCAGCAGCCCGGGACAGGGAAATTCACCCCTCCACTTT,CASSPGQGNSPLHF
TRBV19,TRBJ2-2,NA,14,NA,TGTGCCAGCCGGCAATCTAGCGTGGTCGGGGAGCTGTTTTTT,CASRQSSVVGELFF
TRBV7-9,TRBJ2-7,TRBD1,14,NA,TGTGCCAGCAGCCCTCGGGACAGGGGGCGCGAGCAGTACTTC,CASSPRDRGREQYF
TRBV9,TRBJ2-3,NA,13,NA,TGTGCCAGCAGCGTAGAGCCCCACCAGGCGCAGTATTTT,CASSVEPHQAQYF
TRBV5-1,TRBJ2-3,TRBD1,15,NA,TGCGCCAGCAGCCCACAGGGGATGGACACAGATACGCAGTATTTT,CASSPQGMDTDTQYF
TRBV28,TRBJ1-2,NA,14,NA,TGTGCCAGCAGTTTATCAAACAGGGTGGTGGGCTACACCTTC,CASSLSNRVVGYTF
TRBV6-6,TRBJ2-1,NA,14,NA,TGTGCCAGCAACCGCGGAGGCTCCTACAATGAGCAGTTCTTC,CASNRGGSYNEQFF
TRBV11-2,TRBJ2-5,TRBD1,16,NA,TGTGCCAGCAGCTTAGCGGGACAGGGGAGACAAGAGACCCAGTACTTC,CASSLAGQGRQETQYF
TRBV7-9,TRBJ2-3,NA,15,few,TGTGCCAGCAGCCACTTAACCTCCACGGCAGATACGCAGTATTTT,CASSHLTSTADTQYF
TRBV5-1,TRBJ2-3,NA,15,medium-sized,TGCGCCAGCAGTTACCATGGGGGGAGCACAGATACGCAGTATTTT,CASSYHGGSTDTQYF
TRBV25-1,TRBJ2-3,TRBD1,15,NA,TGTGCCAGCAGTGCTTCGACAGGGATAACAGATACGCAGTATTTT,CASSASTGITDTQYF
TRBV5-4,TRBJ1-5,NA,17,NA,TGTGCCAGCAGCACAACAGGGAAAGGAACGTCTTATCAGCCCCAGCATTTT,CASSTTGKGTSYQPQHF
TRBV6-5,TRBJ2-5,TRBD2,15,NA,TGTGCCAGCAGCCCCATAGCGGGGGCTGGAGAGACCCAGTACTTC,CASSPIAGAGETQYF
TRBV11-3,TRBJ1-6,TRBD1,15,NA,TGTGCCAGCAGCCAGGGGGTCGGTGGTAATTCACCCCTCCACTTT,CASSQGVGGNSPLHF
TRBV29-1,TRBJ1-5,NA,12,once,TGCAGCGGCGGGAATAGCAATCAGCCCCAGCATTTT,CSGGNSNQPQHF
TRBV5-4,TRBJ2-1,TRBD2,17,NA,TGTGCCAGCAGCTGGTCCCTAGCGGGGGGTTCCTACAATGAGCAGTTCTTC,CASSWSLAGGSYNEQFF
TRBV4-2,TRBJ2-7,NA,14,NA,TGTGCCAGCAGCCGGGGACTCAGCCCCTACGAGCAGTACTTC,CASSRGLSPYEQYF
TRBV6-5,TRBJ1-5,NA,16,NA,TGTGCCAGCAGTTCCTCCAGGAAAGGGAGAGTTACGCCCCAGCATTTT,CASSSSRKGRVTPQHF
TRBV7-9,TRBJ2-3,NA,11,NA,TGTGCCACCGTTAGCACAGATACGCAGTATTTT,CATVSTDTQYF
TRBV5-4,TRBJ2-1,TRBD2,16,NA,TGTGCCAGCAGCACGCGTAGCGGGGGGTCCTACAATGAGCAGTTCTTC,CASSTRSGGSYNEQFF
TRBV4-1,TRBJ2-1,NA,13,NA,TGCGCCAGCAGCCCCCTAGGACTTACTGAGCAGTTCTTC,CASSPLGLTEQFF
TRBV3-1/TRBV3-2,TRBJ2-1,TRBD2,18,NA,TGTGCCAGCAGCGGACTAGCGGGGGGCCTTGGGTCCTACAATGAGCAGTTCTTC,CASSGLAGGLGSYNEQFF
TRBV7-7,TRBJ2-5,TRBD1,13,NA,TGTGCTAGCAGCTATTCAGGGGGTGAGACCCAGTACTTC,CASSYSGGETQYF
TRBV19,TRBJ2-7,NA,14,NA,TGTGCCAGTAGTATCCCGGCCAGGGTACACGAGCAGTACTTC,CASSIPARVHEQYF
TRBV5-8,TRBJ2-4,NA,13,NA,TGTGCCAGCAGCCCCGGGCCGGGGAACATTCAGTACTTC,CASSPGPGNIQYF
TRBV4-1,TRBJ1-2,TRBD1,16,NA,TGCGCCAGCAGCCAAGATCGGGTGGACAGGGGACATGGCTACACCTTC,CASSQDRVDRGHGYTF
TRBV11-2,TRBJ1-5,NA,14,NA,TGTGCCAGCAGCTTATTGGGCAGTGCCCAGCCCCAGCATTTT,CASSLLGSAQPQHF
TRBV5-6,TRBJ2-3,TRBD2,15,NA,TGTGCCAGCGGGGAGGCGGGGGGGCCGACAGATACGCAGTATTTT,CASGEAGGPTDTQYF
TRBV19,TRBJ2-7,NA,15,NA,TGTGCCAGTAGTTCCCTCGGGACGGGAGCCTACGAGCAGTACTTC,CASSSLGTGAYEQYF
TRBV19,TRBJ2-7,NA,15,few,TGTGCCAGTAGTAGATACAGGGCGACCTCCTACGAGCAGTACTTC,CASSRYRATSYEQYF
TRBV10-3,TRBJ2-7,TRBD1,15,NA,TGTGCCATCAGGCCTATTGGGACAGAGTCCTACGAGCAGTACTTC,CAIRPIGTESYEQYF
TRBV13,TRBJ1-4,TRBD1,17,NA,TGTGCCAGCAGCTTCGGGACAGGGGGCAGGTCTAATGAAAAACTGTTTTTT,CASSFGTGGRSNEKLFF
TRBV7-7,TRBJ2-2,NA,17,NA,TGTGCTAGCAGCTCTCAACCGGCGGGGATGAACACCGGGGAGCTGTTTTTT,CASSSQPAGMNTGELFF